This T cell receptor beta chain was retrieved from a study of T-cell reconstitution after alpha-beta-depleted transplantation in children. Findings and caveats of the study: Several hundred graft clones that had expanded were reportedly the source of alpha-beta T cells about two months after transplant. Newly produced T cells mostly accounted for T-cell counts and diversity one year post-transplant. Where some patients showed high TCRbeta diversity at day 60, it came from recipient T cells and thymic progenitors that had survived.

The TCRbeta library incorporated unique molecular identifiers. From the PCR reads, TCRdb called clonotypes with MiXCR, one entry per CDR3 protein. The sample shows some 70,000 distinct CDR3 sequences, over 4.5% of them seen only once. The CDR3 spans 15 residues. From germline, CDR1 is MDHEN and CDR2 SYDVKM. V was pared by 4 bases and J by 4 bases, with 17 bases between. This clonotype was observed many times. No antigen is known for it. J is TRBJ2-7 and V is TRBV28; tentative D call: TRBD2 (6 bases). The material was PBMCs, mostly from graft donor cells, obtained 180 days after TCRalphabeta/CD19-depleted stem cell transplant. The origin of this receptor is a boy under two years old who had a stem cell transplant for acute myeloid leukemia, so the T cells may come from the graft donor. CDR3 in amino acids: CASSSHGAGSYEQYV. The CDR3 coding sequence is TGTGCCAGCAGTTCCCACGGTGCGGGGTCGTACGAGCAGTACGTC.